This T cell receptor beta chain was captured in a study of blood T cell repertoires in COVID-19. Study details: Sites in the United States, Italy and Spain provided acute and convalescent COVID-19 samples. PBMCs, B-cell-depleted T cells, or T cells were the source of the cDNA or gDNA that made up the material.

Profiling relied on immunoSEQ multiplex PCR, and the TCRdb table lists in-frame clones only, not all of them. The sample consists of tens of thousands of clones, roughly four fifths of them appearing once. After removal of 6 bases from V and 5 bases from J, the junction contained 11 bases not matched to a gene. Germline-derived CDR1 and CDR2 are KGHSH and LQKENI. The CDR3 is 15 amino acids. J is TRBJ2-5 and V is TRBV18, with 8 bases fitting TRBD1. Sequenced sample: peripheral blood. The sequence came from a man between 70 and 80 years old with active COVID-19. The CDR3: CASSFTGDRSETQYF. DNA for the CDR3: TGTGCCAGCTCCTTTACCGGGGACAGGAGCGAGACCCAGTACTTC.